Below, 20 T cell receptor beta chains from the same sample are listed, as sequenced in a study of OX40 agonist ivuxolimab in advanced cancers. Data came from immunoSEQ multiplex PCR; TCRdb stores just in-frame clones and leaves some out. Of around 83,000 clones in the sample, approximately 84% were seen once. The material was CD4+ or CD8+ T cells sorted from blood, obtained in a trial of the OX40 agonist ivuxolimab. The origin of the receptors is an adult with an advanced solid tumor such as melanoma, head and neck, liver or kidney cancer.

V and J are TRBV29-1 and TRBJ2-3; perhaps D is TRBD1 or TRBD2 (5 bases each). The CDR3 is 11 residues long. Germline assignment: CDR1 SQVTM and CDR2 ANQGSEA. Trimming cost V 5 bases and J 5 bases, with 8 bases left between them. The CDR3 coding sequence is TGCAGCGTTTTGAGGGGAGATACGCAGTATTTT. Encoded protein: CSVLRGDTQYF.

This chain links TRBV7-9 with TRBJ1-3, with D unresolved. The V and J ends lost 1 base and 0 bases respectively, with 10 bases between them. Per the germline V gene, CDR1 is SEHNR and CDR2 is FQNEAQ (reference sequence). CDR3 length equals 16 residues. The CDR3 here is CASSLEYDFSGNTIYF. The CDR3 nucleotides read TGTGCCAGCAGCTTAGAATATGACTTCTCTGGAAACACCATATATTTT.

The CDR3 DNA is TGCGCCAGCAGCCAAGATCACGCGGGGGCGTGGGGAAACACCATATATTTT. It yields the protein CASSQDHAGAWGNTIYF. This chain joins TRBV4-1 and TRBJ1-3; maybe TRBD1 (6 bases). This CDR3 is built from 17 residues. CDR1 is MGHRA, CDR2 YSYEKL, per germline. Trimming pared 0 bases from V and 4 bases from J, leaving 16 bases between.

This sequence joins TRBV7-2 and TRBJ1-2; D unclear. This CDR3 region has 13 residues. CDR1 and CDR2 (germline): SGHTA, FQGNSA. Trimming took off 0 bases at V and 5 bases at J, with 7 bases between the two ends. The chain's CDR3 is CASSLAVDYGYTF. The DNA of the CDR3 is TGTGCCAGCAGCTTAGCGGTGGATTATGGCTACACCTTC. Drawing the rest from reference TRBV7-2 and TRBJ1-2, the complete variable domain is GAGVSQSPSNKVTEKGKDVELRCDPISGHTALYWYRQSLGQGLEFLIYFQGNSAPDKSGLPSDRFSAERTGGSVSTLTIQRTQQEDSAVYLCASSLAVDYGYTFGSGTRLTVV.

The chain carries TRBV12-5 and TRBJ2-7; 7 nucleotides align to TRBD2. After removal of 3 bases from V and 2 bases from J, the junction contained 16 bases not matched to a gene. CDR3 size: 18 residues. Germline V lookup: CDR1 LGHNT, CDR2 FRNRAP. The DNA of the CDR3 is TGTGCTAGTGGTTTTAGTGTTCAAAGTGGTAGCGGGCCCTACGAGCAGTACTTC. Translated, it gives CASGFSVQSGSGPYEQYF.

This chain links TRBV28 with TRBJ1-5, with 7 bases fitting TRBD1. With V trimmed by 6 bases and J by 1 base, 6 bases remained unmatched. Germline lookup yields CDR1 MDHEN and CDR2 SYDVKM. The CDR3 loop spans 15 amino acids. The CDR3 spells CASRPDRESNQPQHF. CDR3 bases: TGTGCCAGCAGACCCGACAGGGAGAGCAATCAGCCCCAGCATTTT.

The V gene is TRBV19, the J gene TRBJ2-7; 12 nucleotides match TRBD1. The CDR3 has 17 amino acids. In germline, CDR1 is LNHDA, CDR2 SQIVND (reference sequence). The V and J ends lost 0 bases and 5 bases, in that order; junction bases with no gene match: 8. For the CDR3, the DNA is TGTGCCAGTAGTATAGATCATCCAGGGACAGGGGGCGACGAGCAGTACTTC. It translates to CASSIDHPGTGGDEQYF.

V gene TRBV15 combines with J gene TRBJ2-1; a possible D gene is TRBD2 (6 bases). The germline gives CDR1 LNHNV, CDR2 YYDKDF (reference sequence). The CDR3 length is 16 residues. The V and J ends lost 0 bases and 6 bases respectively, with 15 bases between them. The CDR3 sequence is CATSRDRPTGLNEQFF. The CDR3, as DNA: TGTGCCACCAGCAGAGATAGGCCCACGGGACTCAATGAGCAGTTCTTC.

V and J are TRBV6-1 and TRBJ1-3, with a weak D call TRBD1 (5 bases). From germline, CDR1 is MNHNS and CDR2 SASEGT. V was cut by 1 base and J by 2 bases, with 9 bases left in between. This CDR3 has 15 residues. The CDR3 region is CASSEDEGAGNTIYF. The CDR3 bases are TGTGCCAGCAGTGAAGATGAAGGGGCTGGAAACACCATATATTTT.

The chain uses TRBV2 and TRBJ1-1; TRBD1 is a possible D gene (6 bases). This CDR3 has 13 amino acids. V lost 6 bases and J 7 bases, leaving 15 bases between the germline ends. Germline V CDR1 and CDR2: SNHLY, FYNNEI. The CDR3: CASRERGSNEAFF. The CDR3 DNA reads as TGTGCCAGCAGGGAAAGGGGGAGTAATGAAGCTTTCTTT.

The V and J genes are TRBV19 and TRBJ2-7; D is tentatively TRBD1 or TRBD2 (6 bases each). The CDR3 runs 13 residues. Germline V gives CDR1 LNHDA, CDR2 SQIVND (reference sequence). With 3 bases removed from V and 7 bases from J, the gap between germline ends came to 13 bases. CDR3 DNA: TGTGCCAGTAGTATGTATGGGGGGCGGGAGCAGTACTTC. The encoded protein is CASSMYGGREQYF.

This clone showed up just once. The rearrangement uses TRBV9 and TRBJ2-3; tentative D call: TRBD2 (5 bases). Trimming pared 4 bases from V and 2 bases from J, leaving 17 bases between. CDR3 length: 16 residues. Looked up from germline, CDR1 is SGDLS and CDR2 is YYNGEE. The CDR3 loop is CASSQPPEELTDTQYF. The CDR3 nucleotides are TGTGCCAGCAGCCAGCCCCCGGAGGAGCTCACAGATACGCAGTATTTT.

CDR3 nucleotides: TGCAGCGTCTCGAATGGACTAGCGATTTCGAATGAGCAGTTCTTC. Amino acids: CSVSNGLAISNEQFF. The rearrangement uses TRBV29-1 and TRBJ2-1, with TRBD2 matching 9 bases. Trimming took 6 bases from V and 7 from J; bases not matched to a gene: 13. Germline V CDR1 and CDR2: SQVTM, ANQGSEA. The CDR3 contains 15 residues.

The J gene is TRBJ1-1, the V gene TRBV4-2; possibly TRBD1 for D (5 bases). Trimming cost V 7 bases and J 3 bases, with 12 bases left between them. Germline CDR1 is LGHNA and CDR2 is YNFKEQ. The CDR3 sequence is 13 residues long. CDR3 sequence reads: CASTHAGDTEAFF. In DNA, the CDR3 is TGTGCCAGCACCCATGCGGGGGACACTGAAGCTTTCTTT.

The chain is built from TRBV30 and TRBJ1-6; D might be TRBD1 (6 bases). Trimming removed 2 bases at V and 7 bases at J, with 9 bases between. The CDR3 totals 13 residues. The germline gives CDR1 GTSNPN, CDR2 SVGIG (reference sequence). The CDR3, as DNA: TGTGCCTGGAGTCTCAGGGGAAATTCACCCCTCCACTTT. It is translated as CAWSLRGNSPLHF.

The chain recombines TRBV9 with TRBJ2-5; D gene unclear. Germline V gene data show CDR1 as SGDLS and CDR2 as YYNGEE. Trimming cost V 0 bases and J 1 base, with 13 bases left between them. CDR3 length: 16 residues. The CDR3 sequence: CASSVDPGDTQETQYF. The CDR3 coding sequence is TGTGCCAGCAGCGTAGATCCAGGTGATACCCAAGAGACCCAGTACTTC.

The V call is TRBV9, the J call TRBJ2-7, with D perhaps TRBD1 (5 bases). The germline V gene encodes CDR1 SGDLS and CDR2 YYNGEE. The CDR3 has 16 residues. The V end lost 0 bases, the J end lost 2 bases, and 15 bases lay between the germline ends. The CDR3 loop reads CASSVDLQVGTYEQYF. The CDR3, as DNA: TGTGCCAGCAGCGTAGATCTACAGGTCGGAACCTACGAGCAGTACTTC.

CDR3 protein: CASMKDRGPYEQYF. The DNA of the CDR3 is TGTGCCAGCATGAAGGACAGGGGGCCCTACGAGCAGTACTTC. The rearrangement links TRBV6-1 to TRBJ2-7; 11 nucleotides match TRBD1. V was pared by 7 bases and J by 2 bases, with 4 bases of the junction left unmatched. This CDR3 region has 14 residues. Germline values: CDR1 MNHNS, CDR2 SASEGT.

The chain carries TRBV18 and TRBJ2-6; 9 bases fit TRBD1. The CDR3 is 16 residues long. Germline lookup yields CDR1 KGHSH and CDR2 LQKENI. Germline trimming cut 2 bases from V and 4 bases from J; bases unmatched to any gene: 3. The CDR3 DNA reads TGTGCCAGCTCACCAGACAGGGGGGCCGGGGCCAACGTCCTGACTTTC. As protein: CASSPDRGAGANVLTF.

The chain links TRBV4-1 to TRBJ2-7, with 9 bases fitting TRBD1. Germline CDR1 MGHRA, CDR2 YSYEKL. CDR3 size: 16 residues. Trimming removed 1 base from V and 6 bases from J; junction bases left unmatched: 10. CDR3 in amino acids: CASSQAERQGVSEQYF. The CDR3 bases are TGCGCCAGCAGCCAAGCGGAGAGACAGGGGGTCTCCGAGCAGTACTTC.